These 17 T cell receptor beta chains share one sample of origin, sequenced in a study of CD4+ T cells in melanoma. The table came from immunoSEQ multiplex PCR; TCRdb's copy has only in-frame clones and leaves some out. The table includes some 110,000 clones, roughly 90% detected once. Sequencing input: peripheral blood. These receptors all stem from a human donor with melanoma.

The rearrangement uses TRBV4-3 and TRBJ2-2; D is uncertain. CDR3 length equals 17 residues. Between the trimmed V and J ends, which lost 1 base and 1 base, there was a span of 13 bases. Germline V lookup: CDR1 LGHNA, CDR2 YSLEER. Written as DNA, the CDR3 is TGCGCCAGCAGCCAAGGTATCGACTGGGAGAACACCGGGGAGCTGTTTTTT. Protein product: CASSQGIDWENTGELFF.

The chain couples TRBV5-5 to TRBJ2-7; TRBD2 matches at 12 bases. Germline V CDR1 and CDR2: SGHKS, YYEKEE (reference sequence). The CDR3 runs 15 residues. After removal of 4 bases from V and 3 bases from J, the junction contained 5 bases not matched to a gene. CDR3 sequence: CASSLGTSGYYEQYF. In DNA form, the CDR3 reads TGTGCCAGCAGCCTAGGGACTAGCGGGTACTACGAGCAGTACTTC. Filled out from reference TRBV5-5 and TRBJ2-7, the complete variable domain reads DAGVTQSPTHLIKTRGQQVTLRCSPISGHKSVSWYQQVLGQGPQFIFQYYEKEERGRGNFPDRFSARQFPNYSSELNVNALLLGDSALYLCASSLGTSGYYEQYFGPGTRLTVT.

The chain couples TRBV19 to TRBJ1-5; D might be TRBD1 (5 bases). Looked up from germline, CDR1 is LNHDA and CDR2 is SQIVND (reference sequence). The CDR3 covers 17 residues. The V end lost 5 bases, the J end lost 4 bases, and 21 bases lay between the germline ends. The CDR3, as DNA: TGTGCCAGTAGTCAGATCGACAGTGGGGCTTCTAATCAGCCCCAGCATTTT. Translated: CASSQIDSGASNQPQHF.

The V and J genes are TRBV4-2 and TRBJ2-3; 10 bases match TRBD2. The CDR3 extends over 17 amino acids. V shed 1 base and J 3 bases; nucleotides not matched to a gene: 7. Germline V gene data show CDR1 as LGHNA and CDR2 as YNFKEQ. The chain's CDR3 is CASSQASSGSRTDTQYF. The CDR3, as DNA: TGTGCCAGCAGCCAAGCGTCTAGCGGGAGTCGGACAGATACGCAGTATTTT.

This chain links TRBV2 with TRBJ2-1; 8 nucleotides line up with TRBD1. The germline gives CDR1 SNHLY, CDR2 FYNNEI. V was pared by 10 bases and J by 5 bases, with 7 bases of the junction left unmatched. The CDR3 covers 13 residues. CDR3 nucleotide sequence: TGTGCCACCGCCCCGGACAGGGACAATGAGCAGTTCTTC. It yields the protein CATAPDRDNEQFF.

The chain recombines TRBV10-3 with TRBJ1-6; TRBD1 matches 9 bases. Germline V gene sequence: CDR1 ENHRY, CDR2 SYGVKD. J lost 10 bases, V lost 3 bases, and 7 bases had no gene match. CDR3 length: 15 residues. As DNA, the CDR3 is TGTGCCATCAGTGATCTTATGGGACAGGGATCACCCCTCCACTTT. This gives the protein CAISDLMGQGSPLHF.

This chain joins TRBV4-2 and TRBJ2-7; D gene uncertain. Looked up from germline, CDR1 is LGHNA and CDR2 is YNFKEQ. V gave up 0 bases and J gave up 1 base, with 4 bases separating them. This CDR3 comprises 13 residues. The CDR3 sequence: CASSQDGSYEQYF. In DNA form, the CDR3 reads TGTGCCAGCAGCCAAGATGGGTCCTACGAGCAGTACTTC.

The CDR3 loop reads CASSPRQGSSYNEQFF. CDR3 sequence (DNA): TGTGCCAGTAGTCCTCGACAGGGCAGCTCCTACAATGAGCAGTTCTTC. V is TRBV19 and J is TRBJ2-1; 7 bases are shared with TRBD1. V lost 5 bases, J lost 0 bases, and 7 bases stayed unmatched. The CDR3 totals 16 residues. The V gene's germline CDR1 is LNHDA and CDR2 SQIVND (reference sequence). Full variable domain (remainder filled in from reference TRBV19 and TRBJ2-1): DGGITQSPKYLFRKEGQNVTLSCEQNLNHDAMYWYRQDPGQGLRLIYYSQIVNDFQKGDIAEGYSVSREKKESFPLTVTSAQKNPTAFYLCASSPRQGSSYNEQFFGPGTRLTVL.

The chain combines TRBV19 with TRBJ1-6; D may be TRBD1 (6 bases). The CDR3 extends over 14 amino acids. The V end lost 4 bases, the J end lost 9 bases, and 13 bases lay between the germline ends. In germline, CDR1 is LNHDA, CDR2 SQIVND (reference sequence). The CDR3 DNA reads TGTGCCAGTAGTAGTGGACAGAACAGTTCACCCCTCCACTTT. It translates to CASSSGQNSSPLHF.

The chain is built from TRBV27 and TRBJ2-3; no clear D. The germline V gene encodes CDR1 MNHEY and CDR2 SMNVEV (reference sequence). Trimming cost V 3 bases and J 7 bases, with 8 bases left between them. CDR3 size: 12 residues. This CDR3 reads CASSLPGYTQYF. DNA for the CDR3: TGTGCCAGCAGTTTGCCAGGCTATACGCAGTATTTT.

The chain joins TRBV5-5 to TRBJ1-1; unclear D gene. V was pared by 4 bases and J by 1 base, with 11 bases between. This CDR3 has 14 amino acids. Germline assignment: CDR1 SGHKS and CDR2 YYEKEE (reference sequence). CDR3 region: CASSVRYGNTEAFF. The CDR3 nucleotides read TGTGCCAGCAGCGTGAGGTATGGGAACACTGAAGCTTTCTTT.

This clone was found once. This chain links TRBV6-1 with TRBJ2-1, with 7 nucleotides matching TRBD2. V shed 4 bases, J shed 8 bases, and the junction held 5 bases outside the gene matches. CDR3 size: 13 residues. Germline assignment: CDR1 MNHNS and CDR2 SASEGT. CDR3 DNA sequence: TGTGCCAGCAGTGGGACTAGTTTGGATGAGCAGTTCTTC. This encodes CASSGTSLDEQFF.

This chain joins TRBV2 and TRBJ2-5, with 15 bases matching TRBD2. CDR1 and CDR2 (germline): SNHLY, FYNNEI. Unmatched junction bases numbered 8, after V lost 5 bases and J lost 4 bases. The length of the CDR3 is 17 residues. CDR3 amino acids: CASSSGLAGGPRETQYF. The CDR3 DNA is TGTGCCAGCAGTTCCGGACTAGCGGGGGGGCCCCGAGAGACCCAGTACTTC.

This clone was picked up one time. The J gene is TRBJ1-1, the V gene TRBV5-1, with unresolved D. The CDR3 loop spans 14 amino acids. The V end was cut by 0 bases, the J end by 3 bases, with 9 bases between. The germline V gene encodes CDR1 SGHRS and CDR2 YFSETQ. The CDR3 is CASSLAGLDTEAFF. CDR3 coding DNA: TGCGCCAGCAGCTTGGCCGGGTTGGACACTGAAGCTTTCTTT.

This clone was counted between two and nine times. V is TRBV6-1 and J is TRBJ2-1; D is ambiguous. The CDR3 loop spans 12 amino acids. The V end lost 3 bases, the J end lost 5 bases, and 5 bases lay between the germline ends. The germline CDR1 and CDR2 sequences are MNHNS and SASEGT. The chain's CDR3 is CASSDPDNEQFF. As DNA, the CDR3 is TGTGCCAGCAGTGATCCAGACAATGAGCAGTTCTTC.

The chain employs TRBV9 and TRBJ2-3; possibly TRBD2 for D (5 bases). Trimming removed 0 bases from V and 4 bases from J, with 12 bases in between. The CDR3 runs to 15 residues. Germline V CDR1 and CDR2: SGDLS, YYNGEE. CDR3 amino acids: CASSVAGIRADTQYF. The CDR3, as DNA: TGTGCCAGCAGCGTAGCGGGGATCCGGGCAGATACGCAGTATTTT. The whole variable domain, filled in from reference TRBV9 and TRBJ2-3, reads DSGVTQTPKHLITATGQRVTLRCSPRSGDLSVYWYQQSLDQGLQFLIQYYNGEERAKGNILERFSAQQFPDLHSELNLSSLELGDSALYFCASSVAGIRADTQYFGPGTRLTVL.

The J gene is TRBJ2-7, the V gene TRBV28, with D uncertain. The CDR3 is made up of 15 amino acids. V lost 4 bases and J lost 2, with 15 bases in between. Germline CDR1 and CDR2: MDHEN and SYDVKM. Written as DNA, the CDR3 is TGTGCCAGCAGTTCCTCCTGGGGTACCCCCTACGAGCAGTACTTC. This gives the protein CASSSSWGTPYEQYF.